This T cell receptor (beta chain) was found in a study of shared clonotypes between healthy human individuals. Here immunoSEQ multiplex PCR was the method, and the copy in TCRdb shows in-frame clones only, minus some. The sample yields fewer than 700,000 clones, about 80% seen once. Germline V gene sequence: CDR1 GTSNPN, CDR2 SVGIG (reference sequence). CDR3 size: 13 residues. V shed 5 bases and J shed 0 bases, with 10 bases lying between them. The rearrangement links TRBV30 to TRBJ2-5, with D possibly matching TRBD2 (5 bases). This sequence originates from a woman aged 35 to 49 in good health. Some clones in this sample may be carry-over from other donors' samples. The sample taken for sequencing was PBMCs. The CDR3 sequence: CAWGSGYQETQYF. The CDR3 region has the DNA TGTGCCTGGGGTTCGGGGTACCAAGAGACCCAGTACTTC.